Following are 28 T cell receptor beta chains from one sample sequenced in a study of blood T cell repertoires in COVID-19. Assay: immunoSEQ multiplex PCR; the TCRdb copy retains only in-frame clones and omits some. This sample has around 220,000 clones; about 91% occur once, and the top ten carry around 1.5%. The sequencing input was peripheral blood. Every receptor here comes from a man aged 18-30 years with active or convalescent COVID-19.

The rearrangement links TRBV27 to TRBJ2-3, with 9 bases identical to TRBD1. Per germline, CDR1 MNHEY and CDR2 SMNVEV (reference sequence). CDR3 length: 17 amino acids. V shed 7 bases, J shed 0 bases, and the junction held 11 bases outside the gene matches. The CDR3 spells CASNIRQGGTSTDTQYF. CDR3 DNA sequence: TGTGCCAGCAACATTAGACAGGGGGGGACTAGCACAGATACGCAGTATTTT.

V gene TRBV3-1 (or the pseudogene TRBV3-2) combines with J gene TRBJ1-5, with 9 bases lining up with TRBD1. The CDR3 is 15 residues long. The V segment lost 4 bases and the J segment 6 bases; nucleotides outside the gene matches: 7. Germline loops: CDR1 LGHDT, CDR2 YNNKEL (reference sequence). This chain's CDR3 is CASSLTTGGSQPQHF. The CDR3 DNA follows: TGTGCCAGCAGCCTAACAACAGGGGGCTCTCAGCCCCAGCATTTT.

This chain links TRBV30 with TRBJ2-7; no clear D. Per germline, CDR1 GTSNPN and CDR2 SVGIG (reference sequence). V gave up 5 bases and J gave up 2 bases, with 7 bases separating them. The CDR3 runs to 11 residues. In DNA, the CDR3 is TGTGCCTGGGTTGAGGCCTACGAGCAGTACTTC. This encodes CAWVEAYEQYF.

The chain recombines TRBV28 with TRBJ2-3; 12 nucleotides align to TRBD2. CDR1 MDHEN and CDR2 SYDVKM come from the germline V gene. J gave up 6 bases and V 2 bases, and 9 bases lay outside the gene matches. The CDR3 is made up of 17 amino acids. The CDR3 DNA reads as TGTGCCAGCAGTTTAGGCTTGACTAGCGGGAGATCCGATACGCAGTATTTT. It specifies CASSLGLTSGRSDTQYF. Supplemented by reference TRBV28 and TRBJ2-3, the full variable domain reads DVKVTQSSRYLVKRTGEKVFLECVQDMDHENMFWYRQDPGLGLRLIYFSYDVKMKEKGDIPEGYSVSREKKERFSLILESASTNQTSMYLCASSLGLTSGRSDTQYFGPGTRLTVL.

The V gene is TRBV20-1, the J gene TRBJ1-3; D unresolved. Trimming cost V 6 bases and J 3 bases, with 3 bases left between them. The CDR3 consists of 10 residues. Germline V lookup: CDR1 DFQATT, CDR2 SNEGSKA (reference sequence). The CDR3, as DNA: TGCAGTGCCCTTGGAAACACCATATATTTT. Amino acids: CSALGNTIYF.

V is TRBV29-1 and J is TRBJ2-1; 11 nucleotides agree with TRBD2. Germline V lookup: CDR1 SQVTM, CDR2 ANQGSEA. This CDR3 has 16 amino acids. V lost 2 bases to trimming and J lost 12 bases; unmatched junction nucleotides: 15. CDR3 in DNA: TGCAGCGTTGAACTAGCGGGAGGACATGTTGATCGCCTGCAGTTCTTC. This encodes CSVELAGGHVDRLQFF.

The gene calls are TRBV18 and TRBJ2-7; TRBD2 might be the D (6 bases). V was shortened by 2 bases and J by 2 bases, with 13 bases between the two germline ends. Per the germline V gene, CDR1 is KGHSH and CDR2 is LQKENI. The length of the CDR3 is 15 residues. CDR3 DNA: TGTGCCAGCTCACCAGTAGGGGACTCAGCCTACGAGCAGTACTTC. This codes for CASSPVGDSAYEQYF.

The chain recombines TRBV6-1 with TRBJ2-7; D is uncertain. V was trimmed by 2 bases and J by 7 bases, leaving 12 bases between them. Germline loops: CDR1 MNHNS, CDR2 SASEGT. CDR3 size: 13 residues. This chain's CDR3 is CASSELSPPEQYF. The CDR3 DNA reads TGTGCCAGCAGTGAACTGTCCCCTCCGGAGCAGTACTTC.

The rearrangement links TRBV5-1 to TRBJ2-2; TRBD1 matches at 11 bases. The CDR3 extends over 18 amino acids. Per the germline V gene, CDR1 is SGHRS and CDR2 is YFSETQ. Unmatched junction bases numbered 10, after V lost 3 bases and J lost 3 bases. The CDR3 nucleotides read TGCGCCAGCAGCTGGGGACAGGGGGATTATAAGGACACCGGGGAGCTGTTTTTT. Translating gives CASSWGQGDYKDTGELFF.

V is TRBV4-3 and J is TRBJ2-2, with 12 bases identical to TRBD2. The CDR3 sequence is 18 residues long. Germline V gene sequence: CDR1 LGHNA, CDR2 YSLEER. Trimming cost V 3 bases and J 6 bases; bases outside gene matches: 11. The CDR3 bases are TGCGCCAGCAGCCAGAGACTAGCGGGAGCCTATATTGCCGGGGAGCTGTTTTTT. Encoded protein: CASSQRLAGAYIAGELFF.

The chain links TRBV10-3 to TRBJ2-2, with TRBD2 identical over 10 bases. The junction had 2 bases not matched to a gene; V was cut back by 8 bases and J by 2 bases. The germline gives CDR1 ENHRY, CDR2 SYGVKD. This CDR3 has 14 amino acids. DNA for the CDR3: TGTGCCATCGAGCGGGAGGGAAACACCGGGGAGCTGTTTTTT. Protein product: CAIEREGNTGELFF.

The genes are TRBV5-6 and TRBJ2-3; D gene uncertain. Between the trimmed V and J ends, which lost 5 bases and 4 bases, there was a span of 14 bases. The CDR3 spans 14 residues. Germline V gene data show CDR1 as SGHDT and CDR2 as YYEEEE. CDR3 residues: CASSPDARADTQYF. The DNA for the CDR3 is TGTGCCAGCAGTCCGGATGCACGGGCAGATACGCAGTATTTT.

V gene TRBV29-1 combines with J gene TRBJ2-5, with TRBD2 matching over 10 bases. J lost 5 bases, V lost 5 bases, and 11 bases had no gene match. This CDR3 is 15 amino acids long. The V gene's germline CDR1 is SQVTM and CDR2 ANQGSEA. CDR3 nucleotides: TGCAGCGTTCGCCGGGCAGCGGGAGGGGGCGAGACCCAGTACTTC. Protein: CSVRRAAGGGETQYF.

The V gene is TRBV14, the J gene TRBJ2-1; 8 bases map to TRBD1. V lost 0 bases and J lost 9; bases outside the gene matches: 7. CDR3 length: 15 residues. CDR1 is SGHDN, CDR2 FVKESK, per germline. The CDR3 sequence: CASSQEAGGLGEQFF. The CDR3 nucleotides read TGTGCCAGCAGCCAAGAGGCAGGGGGCCTGGGTGAGCAGTTCTTC.

The CDR3 bases are TGTGCCATCAGTGCATACACCGAATATGGCTACACCTTC. Translation gives CAISAYTEYGYTF. The chain is built from TRBV10-3 and TRBJ1-2; D ambiguous. Germline V lookup: CDR1 ENHRY, CDR2 SYGVKD. V was clipped by 4 bases and J by 5 bases, with 11 bases between them. The CDR3 has 13 residues.

The chain employs TRBV6-1 and TRBJ1-5; D not resolved. Trimming stripped 0 bases from V and 3 bases from J, with 15 bases between. Germline lookup yields CDR1 MNHNS and CDR2 SASEGT. The CDR3 spans 17 residues. The CDR3 DNA reads TGTGCCAGCAGTGAAGCGCTTTTACGGAGAAACAATCAGCCCCAGCATTTT. Translated: CASSEALLRRNNQPQHF.

This chain uses TRBV27 with TRBJ2-7, with 10 positions matching TRBD1. This CDR3 region has 15 residues. V lost 8 bases and J lost 5; bases outside the gene matches: 12. Germline V gene lookup returns CDR1 MNHEY and CDR2 SMNVEV (reference sequence). The CDR3 DNA reads TGTGCCAGCCGTATCCGGGGACAGGGGTCCAACGAGCAGTACTTC. This encodes CASRIRGQGSNEQYF.

This clone was seen just once. The V and J genes are TRBV7-2 and TRBJ1-5, with D hard to call. This CDR3 contains 15 residues. The V gene's germline CDR1 is SGHTA and CDR2 FQGNSA. Trimming pared 3 bases from V and 7 bases from J, leaving 16 bases between. CDR3 bases: TGTGCCAGCAGCTTTAAAGGTGCCGGGAACCAGCCCCAGCATTTT. Translated: CASSFKGAGNQPQHF. The whole variable domain, remainder taken from reference TRBV7-2 and TRBJ1-5, is GAGVSQSPSNKVTEKGKDVELRCDPISGHTALYWYRQSLGQGLEFLIYFQGNSAPDKSGLPSDRFSAERTGGSVSTLTIQRTQQEDSAVYLCASSFKGAGNQPQHFGDGTRLSIL.

Turning to this clone: Different DNA sequences within this sample yield the same CDR3. V gene TRBV15 combines with J gene TRBJ1-5; D ambiguous. The germline V gene encodes CDR1 LNHNV and CDR2 YYDKDF (reference sequence). The CDR3 runs 14 residues. Deletions cut 1 base from V and 0 bases from J, with 4 bases between. The CDR3 region is CATSRAGSNQPQHF. CDR3 nucleotide sequence: TGTGCCACCAGCAGAGCGGGTAGCAATCAGCCCCAGCATTTT.

The rearrangement links TRBV3-1 (or the pseudogene TRBV3-2) to TRBJ1-6; D possibly corresponds to TRBD1 (6 bases). The CDR3 totals 12 residues. Germline lookup yields CDR1 LGHDT and CDR2 YNNKEL (reference sequence). Trimming left V 0 bases short and J 13 bases short, with 7 bases between. The CDR3 coding sequence is TGTGCCAGCAGCCAAGAGGGGGCGCCCCTCCACTTT. Translating it yields CASSQEGAPLHF.

The chain uses TRBV6-5 and TRBJ1-6, with a weak D call TRBD1 (6 bases). The CDR3 extends over 14 amino acids. V lost 6 bases to trimming and J lost 7 bases, with 13 bases between them. From germline, CDR1 is MNHEY and CDR2 SVGAGI. DNA of the CDR3: TGTGCCAGCAGAAATACAGGGTTGAATTCACCCCTCCACTTT. Translation: CASRNTGLNSPLHF.

The V gene is TRBV28, the J gene TRBJ1-5; D unclear. Germline V gene lookup returns CDR1 MDHEN and CDR2 SYDVKM. V shed 1 base and J shed 11 bases, with 9 bases lying between them. The length of the CDR3 is 12 residues. As DNA, the CDR3 is TGTGCCAGCAGTTTATCCTCAACGGCCCAGCATTTT. Its translation: CASSLSSTAQHF.

The chain recombines TRBV5-1 with TRBJ1-4, with 8 positions matching TRBD1. This CDR3 region has 14 residues. In germline, CDR1 is SGHRS, CDR2 YFSETQ. Trimming took 2 bases from V and 8 from J; bases not matched to a gene: 5. The CDR3 sequence is CASSFGQGSEKLFF. In DNA, the CDR3 is TGCGCCAGCAGCTTCGGACAGGGAAGCGAAAAACTGTTTTTT.

The J gene is TRBJ2-3, the V gene TRBV7-2, with 11 bases matching TRBD2. In germline, CDR1 is SGHTA, CDR2 FQGNSA. Losses at the gene ends were 1 base for V and 7 bases for J; bases not matched to a gene: 13. The CDR3 runs 18 residues. The DNA for the CDR3 is TGTGCCAGCAGCTTAGATGGTAGCGGGAGGGCGATTGGGTATACGCAGTATTTT. Translating gives CASSLDGSGRAIGYTQYF.

The J gene is TRBJ2-7, the V gene TRBV7-2; 7 bases are shared with TRBD1. CDR3 size: 16 residues. The junction had 13 bases not matched to a gene; V was cut back by 4 bases and J by 4 bases. Germline loops: CDR1 SGHTA, CDR2 FQGNSA. The CDR3 sequence: CASSSGPRTGKYEQYF. CDR3 nucleotide sequence: TGTGCCAGCAGCTCAGGACCCAGGACAGGAAAGTACGAGCAGTACTTC.

The rearrangement links TRBV7-7 to TRBJ2-1; the match to TRBD2 covers 11 bases. The CDR3 spans 16 residues. J was trimmed by 6 bases and V by 5 bases; bases with no gene match: 9. Germline assignment: CDR1 SSHAT and CDR2 FNYEAQ (reference sequence). The CDR3 region has the DNA TGTGCCAGCAGCCGCCTAGCGGGAGGCAACTTCAATGAGCAGTTCTTC. It codes for CASSRLAGGNFNEQFF. Full variable domain (missing parts from reference TRBV7-7 and TRBJ2-1): GAGVSQSPRYKVTKRGQDVTLRCDPISSHATLYWYQQALGQGPEFLTYFNYEAQPDKSGLPSDRFSAERPEGSISTLTIQRTEQRDSAMYRCASSRLAGGNFNEQFFGPGTRLTVL.

The chain recombines TRBV19 with TRBJ2-1; TRBD2 agrees at 15 bases. The V gene end was trimmed by 7 bases and the J gene end by 7 bases; junction bases not matched to a gene: 11. This CDR3 is 17 amino acids long. Germline V lookup: CDR1 LNHDA, CDR2 SQIVND (reference sequence). CDR3 protein: CASKNYGLAGGRNEQFF. CDR3 DNA: TGTGCCAGTAAGAACTACGGACTAGCGGGAGGGCGAAATGAGCAGTTCTTC.

This chain uses TRBV19 with TRBJ1-2; D possibly corresponds to TRBD1 (6 bases). Germline CDR1 LNHDA, CDR2 SQIVND (reference sequence). CDR3 length: 15 amino acids. Deletions cut 6 bases from V and 5 bases from J, with 19 bases between. Written as DNA, the CDR3 is TGTGCCAGTAGGGGCGGCGGGGGGCGCGGGTATGGCTACACCTTC. Translating gives CASRGGGGRGYGYTF.